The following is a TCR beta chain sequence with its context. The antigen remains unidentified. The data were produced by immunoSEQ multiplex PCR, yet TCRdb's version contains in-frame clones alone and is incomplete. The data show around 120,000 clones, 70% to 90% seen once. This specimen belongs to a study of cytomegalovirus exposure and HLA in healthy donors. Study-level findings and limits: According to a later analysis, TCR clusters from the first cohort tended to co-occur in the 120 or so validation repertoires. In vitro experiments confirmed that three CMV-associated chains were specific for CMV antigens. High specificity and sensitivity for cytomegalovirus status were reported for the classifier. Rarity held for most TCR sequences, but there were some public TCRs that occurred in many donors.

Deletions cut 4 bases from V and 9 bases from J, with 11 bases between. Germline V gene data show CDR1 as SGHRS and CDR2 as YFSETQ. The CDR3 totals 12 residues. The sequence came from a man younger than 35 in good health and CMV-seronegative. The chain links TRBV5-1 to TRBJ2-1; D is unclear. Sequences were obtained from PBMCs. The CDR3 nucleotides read TGCGCCAGCAGCCTTACTAATACTGAGCAGTTCTTC. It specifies CASSLTNTEQFF.